Listed here is a single T cell receptor (beta chain). Its specific antigen is unknown. It has no much larger one-base neighbor in the sample; base qualities were not kept. The collaborating institutions used their own protocols to collect whole blood in K2EDTA tubes. For TCRbeta analysis, collaborators shipped samples in one of three forms: frozen whole blood, isolated PBMCs, or DNA extracted from either of those sample types. The sample is drawn from a study of blood T cell repertoires in COVID-19 (TCRdb year 2020). Context from the whole study: The collaborator samples originated in the United States, Italy and Spain and spanned the acute and convalescent phases of COVID-19. The repertoires were made available in a free public database intended to serve as a resource for research on the immune response to SARS-CoV-2. Deeply sampled blood TCRbeta repertoires from subjects exposed to, actively infected with, or recovered from COVID-19 were included in the dataset. HLA class I and class II types, where available, came from metadata supplied by the sample provider rather than from assay-based typing. Samples were obtained from the ongoing ImmuneRACE study (first 160 participants) and from over a thousand subjects provided by 6 global collaborators. A de-identified subject ID, COVID-19 status, age in years and sex were almost always included in the sample metadata. The prospective study material was composed of cDNA or gDNA derived from T cells, B-cell-depleted T cells, or PBMCs. What the work shows at the level of the full study, not this receptor alone: The quantity of clinical and demographic metadata differed by source and by participant and was supplied without curation.

TCRbeta CDR3 regions were amplified from genomic DNA using the immunoSEQ Assay, a bias-controlled multiplex PCR. Per the authors' processing: Nucleated cell counts per sample were estimated from amplification of reference gene primers within the assay. Sequence reads were collapsed and filtered to measure the absolute abundance of every unique TCRbeta CDR3 rearrangement. For each sample, productive Simpson clonality was calculated by taking the square root of Simpson's diversity index across productive rearrangements. Sourced from immuneACCESS, this table was stored by TCRdb with only in-frame sequences that have V and J called. A share of the clones is absent; for the studies checked, an unresolved V gene accounts for under half, and the remainder has no known explanation. D and trimming come from the DNA, and the V and J calls and clone size come from that table. Across this sample there are more than 90,000 clones, with roughly nine tenths seen only once. The ten largest clones capture 17% of the sample.

The source is a man in his fifties or sixties with acute or convalescent COVID-19. Sequenced: peripheral blood.

The CDR3 is CAISDGSLPVTGTQYF. The bases read TGTGCCATCAGTGATGGGTCCCTCCCTGTTACGGGGACCCAGTACTTC. The rearranged chain carries TRBV10-3 and TRBJ2-5; the D gene cannot be resolved reliably. V loses 3 bases of germline sequence and J loses 7 bases, and the interval between the two ends is 21 bases. CDR1 and CDR2, per the germline V gene, are ENHRY and SYGVKD. The CDR3 runs 16 residues from the cysteine to the phenylalanine. Only the CDR3 portion is preserved as DNA: 48 bases, with reading frame beginning at the first base.